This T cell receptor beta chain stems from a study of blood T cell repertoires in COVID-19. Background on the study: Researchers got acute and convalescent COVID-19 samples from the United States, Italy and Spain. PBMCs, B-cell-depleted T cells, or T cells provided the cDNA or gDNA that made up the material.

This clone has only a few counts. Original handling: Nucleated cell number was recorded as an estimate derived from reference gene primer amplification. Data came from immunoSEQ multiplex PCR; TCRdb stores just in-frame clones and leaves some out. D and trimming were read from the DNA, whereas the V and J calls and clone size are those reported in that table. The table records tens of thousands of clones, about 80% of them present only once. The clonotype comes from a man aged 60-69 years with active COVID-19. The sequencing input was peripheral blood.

The CDR3 DNA reads TGTGCCAGTAGTGCGTCGACAGTTGGCACCGGGGAGCTGTTTTTT. Protein sequence: CASSASTVGTGELFF. V and J are TRBV19 and TRBJ2-2; maybe TRBD1 (5 bases). Germline assignment: CDR1 LNHDA and CDR2 SQIVND (reference sequence). The CDR3 totals 15 residues. V was clipped by 5 bases and J by 4 bases, with 14 bases between them.